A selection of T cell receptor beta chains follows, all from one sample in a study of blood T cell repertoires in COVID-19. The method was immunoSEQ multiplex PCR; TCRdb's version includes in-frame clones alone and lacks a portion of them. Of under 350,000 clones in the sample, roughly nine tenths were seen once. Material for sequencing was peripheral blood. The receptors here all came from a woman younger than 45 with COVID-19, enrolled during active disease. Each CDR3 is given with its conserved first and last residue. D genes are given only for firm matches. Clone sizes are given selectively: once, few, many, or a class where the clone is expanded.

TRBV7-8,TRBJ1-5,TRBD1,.,TGTGCCAGCAGCTTATCAGGGGGGAGCAATCAGCCCCAGCATTTT,CASSLSGGSNQPQHF
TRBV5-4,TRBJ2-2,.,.,TGTGCCAGCAATACAGGGTCCCCGAACACCGGGGAGCTGTTTTTT,CASNTGSPNTGELFF
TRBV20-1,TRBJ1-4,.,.,TGCAGTGCTAGTCGGACTTACTCCTCTTTAGGTGAAAAACTGTTTTTT,CSASRTYSSLGEKLFF
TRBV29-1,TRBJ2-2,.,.,TGCAGCGTTACAGACACCGGGGAGCTGTTTTTT,CSVTDTGELFF
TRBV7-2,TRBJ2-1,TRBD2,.,TGTGCCAGCAGCTCTAGCGGTGAGCAGTTCTTC,CASSSSGEQFF
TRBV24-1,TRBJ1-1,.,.,TGTGCCACCAGTGATTTGGGGTTTAGCATGAACACTGAAGCTTTCTTT,CATSDLGFSMNTEAFF
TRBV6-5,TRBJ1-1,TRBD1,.,TGTGCCAGCAGTTACGGACTCGGAGGGGGCGCAGGTGAAGCTTTCTTT,CASSYGLGGGAGEAFF
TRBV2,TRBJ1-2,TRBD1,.,TGTGCCAGCAGTACCAGGGGGTTGGATGGCTACACCTTC,CASSTRGLDGYTF
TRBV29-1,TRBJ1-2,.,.,TGCAGCGTTGAATTGAGATATGGCTACACCTTC,CSVELRYGYTF
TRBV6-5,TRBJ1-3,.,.,TGTGCCACCAAAGCCGACGGACTCTCTGGAAACACCATATATTTT,CATKADGLSGNTIYF
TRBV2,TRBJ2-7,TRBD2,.,TGTGCCAGCAGCGGGACTAGCTCGACTACTGAGCAGTACTTC,CASSGTSSTTEQYF
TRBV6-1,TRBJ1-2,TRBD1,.,TGTGCCAGCAGTGAACGGGACAGGGAAAATTATGGCTACACCTTC,CASSERDRENYGYTF
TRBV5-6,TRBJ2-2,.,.,TGTGCCAGCAGGGACTACCCGGCCACCGGGGAGCTGTTTTTT,CASRDYPATGELFF
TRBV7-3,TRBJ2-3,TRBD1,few,TGTGCCAGCAGCCTTGGGACAGGGTCAGATACGCAGTATTTT,CASSLGTGSDTQYF
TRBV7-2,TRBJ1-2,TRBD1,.,TGTGCCAGCAGCTTTCACGGGACAGGGGGCTTAGGCTACACCTTC,CASSFHGTGGLGYTF
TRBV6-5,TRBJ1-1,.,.,TGTGCCAGCACACAGGGTACTGAAGCTTTCTTT,CASTQGTEAFF
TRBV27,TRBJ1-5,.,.,TGTGCCAGCAGGGTCGGCGGGGCTAGCAATCAGCCCCAGCATTTT,CASRVGGASNQPQHF
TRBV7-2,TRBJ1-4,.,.,TGTGCCAGCAGAGTGGCAGGGGCAGGCGAAAAACTGTTTTTT,CASRVAGAGEKLFF
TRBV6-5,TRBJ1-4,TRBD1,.,TGTGCCAGCACCCTAGGGGGCCTGGGTGAAAAACTGTTTTTT,CASTLGGLGEKLFF
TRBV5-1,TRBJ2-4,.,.,TGCGCCAGCAGCGCCGGAACCGAGGGGGTAGCCAAAAACATTCAGTACTTC,CASSAGTEGVAKNIQYF
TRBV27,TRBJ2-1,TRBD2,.,TGTGCCAGCACAGCGGGGGGCACCTACAATGAGCAGTTCTTC,CASTAGGTYNEQFF
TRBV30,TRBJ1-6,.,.,TGTGCCTGGAGTGCCGCCCCGGCAGGCTCTTACTCACCCCTCCACTTT,CAWSAAPAGSYSPLHF
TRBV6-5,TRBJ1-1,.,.,TGTGCCAGCAGTTACTCAGGGGGAGCTTTCTTT,CASSYSGGAFF
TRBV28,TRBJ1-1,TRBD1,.,TGTGCCAGCAGTTTCAACCCGACAGGGGACACTGAAGCTTTCTTT,CASSFNPTGDTEAFF
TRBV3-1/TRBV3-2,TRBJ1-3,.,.,TGTGCCAGCAGCCAAGGATTGGGGGGGTCCTCTGGAAACACCATATATTTT,CASSQGLGGSSGNTIYF